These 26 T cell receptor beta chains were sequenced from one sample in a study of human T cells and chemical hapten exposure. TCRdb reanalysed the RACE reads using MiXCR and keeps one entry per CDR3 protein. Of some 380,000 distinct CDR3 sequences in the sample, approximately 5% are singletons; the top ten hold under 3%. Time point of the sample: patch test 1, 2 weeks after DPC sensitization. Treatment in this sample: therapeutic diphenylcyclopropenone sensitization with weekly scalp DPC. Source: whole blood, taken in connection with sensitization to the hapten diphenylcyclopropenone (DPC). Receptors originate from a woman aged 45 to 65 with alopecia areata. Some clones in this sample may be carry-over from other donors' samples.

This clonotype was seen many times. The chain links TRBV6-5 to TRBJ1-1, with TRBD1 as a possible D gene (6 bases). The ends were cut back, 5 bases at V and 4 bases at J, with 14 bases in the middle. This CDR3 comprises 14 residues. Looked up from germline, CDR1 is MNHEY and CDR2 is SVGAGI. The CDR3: CASSPRGPGTEAFF. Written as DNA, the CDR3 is TGTGCCAGCAGTCCCCGGGGGCCTGGCACTGAAGCTTTCTTT.

The CDR3 DNA is TGCGCCAGCAGCCTACTCAGGGGAGGCAATCAGCCCCAGCATTTT. Residues: CASSLLRGGNQPQHF. The chain uses TRBV4-1 and TRBJ1-5; a weak D match, TRBD1 (6 bases). V was cut by 4 bases and J by 2 bases, with 12 bases left in between. In germline, CDR1 is MGHRA, CDR2 YSYEKL. The CDR3 runs 15 residues.

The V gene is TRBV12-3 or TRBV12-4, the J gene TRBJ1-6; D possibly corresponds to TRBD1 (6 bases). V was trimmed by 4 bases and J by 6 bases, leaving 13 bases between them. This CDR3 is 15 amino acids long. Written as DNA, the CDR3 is TGTGCCAGCAGTTCCCAGGACAGAATTAATTCACCCCTCCACTTT. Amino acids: CASSSQDRINSPLHF.

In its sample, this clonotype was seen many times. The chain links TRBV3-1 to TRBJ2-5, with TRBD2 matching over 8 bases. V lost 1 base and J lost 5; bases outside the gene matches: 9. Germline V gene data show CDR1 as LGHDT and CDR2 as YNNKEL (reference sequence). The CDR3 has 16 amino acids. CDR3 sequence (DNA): TGTGCCAGCAGCCAAGTGGCGGGGGGCCGGTCCGAGACCCAGTACTTC. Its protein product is CASSQVAGGRSETQYF.

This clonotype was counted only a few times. CDR3 amino acids: CASSRTGTGYQETQYF. Here the CDR3 DNA reads TGTGCCAGCAGCCGCACCGGGACAGGGTATCAAGAGACCCAGTACTTC. The chain carries TRBV6-5 and TRBJ2-5; 9 nucleotides line up with TRBD1. V was clipped by 6 bases and J by 2 bases; unmatched bases: 10. The germline V gene has CDR1 MNHEY and CDR2 SVGAGI. The CDR3 length is 16 residues.

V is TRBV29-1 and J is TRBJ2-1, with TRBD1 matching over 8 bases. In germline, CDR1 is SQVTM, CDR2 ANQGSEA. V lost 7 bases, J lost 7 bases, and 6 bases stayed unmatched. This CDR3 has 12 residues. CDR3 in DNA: TGCAGCGCTCGGACAGGGTTGAATGAGCAGTTCTTC. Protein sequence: CSARTGLNEQFF.

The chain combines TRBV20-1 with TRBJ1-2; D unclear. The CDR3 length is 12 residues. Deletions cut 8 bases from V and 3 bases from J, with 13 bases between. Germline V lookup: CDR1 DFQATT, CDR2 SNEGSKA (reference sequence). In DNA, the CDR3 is TGCAGTACATTAAGCGGTGACTATGGCTACACCTTC. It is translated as CSTLSGDYGYTF.

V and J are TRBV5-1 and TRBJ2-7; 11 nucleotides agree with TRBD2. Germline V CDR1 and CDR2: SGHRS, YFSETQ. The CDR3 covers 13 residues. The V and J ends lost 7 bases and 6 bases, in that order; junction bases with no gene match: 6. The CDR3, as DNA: TGCGCCAGCCGGGGACTAGCGGACGGCGAGCAGTACTTC. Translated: CASRGLADGEQYF. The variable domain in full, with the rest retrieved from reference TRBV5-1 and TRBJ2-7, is KAGVTQTPRYLIKTRGQQVTLSCSPISGHRSVSWYQQTPGQGLQFLFEYFSETQRNKGNFPGRFSGRQFSNSRSEMNVSTLELGDSALYLCASRGLADGEQYFGPGTRLTVT.

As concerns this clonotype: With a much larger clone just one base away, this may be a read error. CDR3 coding DNA: TGTGCCAGCAGTTTTCGGCGCACAGATACGCAGTATTTT. It yields the protein CASSFRRTDTQYF. The chain employs TRBV7-2 and TRBJ2-3; no clear D gene. Trimming shortened V by 6 bases and J by 1 base, and 8 bases separated the two germline ends. The CDR3 runs 13 residues. Germline V gives CDR1 SGHTA, CDR2 FQGNSA.

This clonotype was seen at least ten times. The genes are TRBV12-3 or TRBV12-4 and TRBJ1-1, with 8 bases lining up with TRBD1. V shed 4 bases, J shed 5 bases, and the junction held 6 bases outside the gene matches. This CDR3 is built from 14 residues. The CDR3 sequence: CASSSGQGRTEAFF. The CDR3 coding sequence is TGTGCCAGCAGTTCCGGACAGGGAAGAACTGAAGCTTTCTTT.

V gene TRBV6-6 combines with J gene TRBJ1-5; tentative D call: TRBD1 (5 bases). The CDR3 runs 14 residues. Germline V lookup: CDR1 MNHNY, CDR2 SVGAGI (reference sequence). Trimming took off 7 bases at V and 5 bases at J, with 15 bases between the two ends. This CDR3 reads CASTPVQGYQPQHF. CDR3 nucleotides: TGTGCCAGCACCCCGGTTCAGGGCTATCAGCCCCAGCATTTT.

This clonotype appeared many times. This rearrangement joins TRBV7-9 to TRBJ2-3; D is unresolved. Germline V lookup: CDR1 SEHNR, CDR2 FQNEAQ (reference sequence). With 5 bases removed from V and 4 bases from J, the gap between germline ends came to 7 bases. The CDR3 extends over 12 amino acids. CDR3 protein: CASSIIADTQYF. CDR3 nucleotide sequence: TGTGCCAGCAGCATTATCGCAGATACGCAGTATTTT. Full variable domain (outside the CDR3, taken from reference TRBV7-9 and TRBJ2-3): DTGVSQNPRHKITKRGQNVTFRCDPISEHNRLYWYRQTLGQGPEFLTYFQNEAQLEKSRLLSDRFSAERPKGSFSTLEIQRTEQGDSAMYLCASSIIADTQYFGPGTRLTVL.

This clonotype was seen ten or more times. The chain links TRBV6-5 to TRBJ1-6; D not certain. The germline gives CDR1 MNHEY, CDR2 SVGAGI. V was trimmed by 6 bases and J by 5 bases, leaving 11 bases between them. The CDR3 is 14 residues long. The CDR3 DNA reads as TGTGCCAGCAGGTCAGGAACCGATAATTCACCCCTCCACTTT. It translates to CASRSGTDNSPLHF.

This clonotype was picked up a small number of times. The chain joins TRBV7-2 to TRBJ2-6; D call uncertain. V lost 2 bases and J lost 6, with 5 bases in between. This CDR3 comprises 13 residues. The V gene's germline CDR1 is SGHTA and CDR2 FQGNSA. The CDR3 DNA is TGTGCCAGCAGCTTATCTTTGGCCAACGTCCTGACTTTC. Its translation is CASSLSLANVLTF.

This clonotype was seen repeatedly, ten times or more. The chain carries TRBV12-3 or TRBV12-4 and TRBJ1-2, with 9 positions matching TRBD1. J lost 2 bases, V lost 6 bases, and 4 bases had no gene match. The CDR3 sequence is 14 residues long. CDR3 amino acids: CASSPTGGNYGYTF. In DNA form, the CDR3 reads TGTGCCAGCAGCCCCACAGGGGGCAACTATGGCTACACCTTC.

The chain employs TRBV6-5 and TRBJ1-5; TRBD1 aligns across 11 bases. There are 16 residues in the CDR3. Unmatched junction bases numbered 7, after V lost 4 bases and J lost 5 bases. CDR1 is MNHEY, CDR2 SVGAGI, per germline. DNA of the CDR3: TGTGCCAGCAGTTCCGCCGGGACAGGGGGTCATCAGCCCCAGCATTTT. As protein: CASSSAGTGGHQPQHF.

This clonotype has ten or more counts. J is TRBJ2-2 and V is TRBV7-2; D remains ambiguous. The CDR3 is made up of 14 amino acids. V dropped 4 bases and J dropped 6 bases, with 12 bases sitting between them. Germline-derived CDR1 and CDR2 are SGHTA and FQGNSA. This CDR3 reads CASSSGPRPGELFF. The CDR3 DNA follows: TGTGCCAGCAGCTCCGGGCCAAGGCCCGGGGAGCTGTTTTTT.

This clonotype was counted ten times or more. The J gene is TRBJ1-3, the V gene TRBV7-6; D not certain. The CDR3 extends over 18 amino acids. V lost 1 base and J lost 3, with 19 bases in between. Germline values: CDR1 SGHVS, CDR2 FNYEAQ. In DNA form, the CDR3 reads TGTGCCAGCAGCTTAGGAACCCCGGGAGCAGGCGTTGGAAACACCATATATTTT. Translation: CASSLGTPGAGVGNTIYF.

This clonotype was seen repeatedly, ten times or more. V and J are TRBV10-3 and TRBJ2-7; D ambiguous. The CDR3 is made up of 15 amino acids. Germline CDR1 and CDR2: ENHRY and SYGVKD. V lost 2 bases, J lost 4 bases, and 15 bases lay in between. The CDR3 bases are TGTGCCATCAGTGAGGGGTTATCGGCCGGGTACGAGCAGTACTTC. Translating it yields CAISEGLSAGYEQYF.

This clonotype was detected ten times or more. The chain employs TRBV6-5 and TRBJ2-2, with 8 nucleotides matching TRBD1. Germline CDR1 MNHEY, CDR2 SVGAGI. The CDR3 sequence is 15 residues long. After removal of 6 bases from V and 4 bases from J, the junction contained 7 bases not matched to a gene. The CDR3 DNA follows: TGTGCCAGCAGGCGGACAGGGACGGGCACCGGGGAGCTGTTTTTT. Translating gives CASRRTGTGTGELFF.

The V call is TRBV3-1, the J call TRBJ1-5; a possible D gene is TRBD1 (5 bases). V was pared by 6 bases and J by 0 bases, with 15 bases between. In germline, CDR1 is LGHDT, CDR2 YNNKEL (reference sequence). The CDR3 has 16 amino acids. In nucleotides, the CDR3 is TGTGCCAGCAGTCTTGCAGGGTCGGGTAGCAATCAGCCCCAGCATTTT. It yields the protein CASSLAGSGSNQPQHF.

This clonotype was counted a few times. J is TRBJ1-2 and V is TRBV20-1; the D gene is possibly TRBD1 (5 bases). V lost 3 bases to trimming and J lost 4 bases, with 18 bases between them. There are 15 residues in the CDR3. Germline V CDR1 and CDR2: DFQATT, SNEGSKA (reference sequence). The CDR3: CSARVTGVPGYGYTF. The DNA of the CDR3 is TGCAGTGCTAGGGTGACGGGGGTCCCGGGCTATGGCTACACCTTC.

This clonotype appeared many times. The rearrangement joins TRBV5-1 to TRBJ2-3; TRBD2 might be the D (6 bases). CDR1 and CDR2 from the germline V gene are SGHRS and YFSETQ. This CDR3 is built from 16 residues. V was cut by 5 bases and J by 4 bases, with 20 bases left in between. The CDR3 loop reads CASSLRGGEGADTQYF. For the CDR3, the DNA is TGCGCCAGCAGTCTCCGAGGCGGGGAAGGGGCAGATACGCAGTATTTT.

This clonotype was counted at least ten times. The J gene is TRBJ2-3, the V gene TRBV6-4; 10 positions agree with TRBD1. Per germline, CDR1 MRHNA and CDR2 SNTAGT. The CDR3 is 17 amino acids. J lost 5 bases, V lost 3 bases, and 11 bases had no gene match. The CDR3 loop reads CASSDPQDRGERDTQYF. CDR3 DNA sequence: TGTGCCAGCAGTGATCCCCAGGACAGGGGGGAAAGAGATACGCAGTATTTT.

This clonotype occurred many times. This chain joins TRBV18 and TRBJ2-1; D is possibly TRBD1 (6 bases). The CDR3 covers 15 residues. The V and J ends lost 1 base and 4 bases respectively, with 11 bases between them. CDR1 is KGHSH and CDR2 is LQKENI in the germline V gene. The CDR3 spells CASSPLRTDYNEQFF. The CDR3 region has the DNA TGTGCCAGCTCACCACTGCGGACAGATTACAATGAGCAGTTCTTC.

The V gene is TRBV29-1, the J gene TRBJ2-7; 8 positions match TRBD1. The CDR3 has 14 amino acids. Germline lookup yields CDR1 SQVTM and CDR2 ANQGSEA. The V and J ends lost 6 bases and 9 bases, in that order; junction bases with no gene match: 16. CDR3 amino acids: CSVENPGQEGGQYF. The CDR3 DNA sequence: TGCAGCGTCGAAAATCCGGGACAGGAGGGAGGGCAGTACTTC.